One sample yielded the 31 T cell receptor beta chains listed below, sequenced in a study of blood T cell repertoires in COVID-19. Assay: immunoSEQ multiplex PCR; the TCRdb copy retains only in-frame clones and omits some. This table holds roughly 200,000 clones, approximately 85% found once. The sequenced material came from peripheral blood. The source is a woman aged 60 to 75 with acute or convalescent COVID-19.

This chain joins TRBV28 and TRBJ1-5; D gene unclear. With 3 bases removed from V and 5 bases from J, the gap between germline ends came to 5 bases. Germline CDR1 MDHEN, CDR2 SYDVKM. The CDR3 consists of 12 residues. CDR3 DNA sequence: TGTGCCAGCAGTTTGACACATCAGCCCCAGCATTTT. This encodes CASSLTHQPQHF.

The chain uses TRBV3-1 (or the pseudogene TRBV3-2) and TRBJ2-7; unclear D gene. The germline V and J ends were trimmed by 4 bases and 2 bases, with 6 bases remaining between them. This CDR3 region has 12 residues. CDR1 LGHDT and CDR2 YNNKEL come from the germline V gene (reference sequence). In DNA, the CDR3 is TGTGCCAGCAGCCTCCTCCCCTACGAGCAGTACTTC. Amino acids: CASSLLPYEQYF.

The chain joins TRBV11-3 to TRBJ2-3; TRBD2 matches at 12 bases. This CDR3 is 15 amino acids long. With 4 bases clipped from V and 5 bases from J, the junction kept 4 bases outside the gene matches. CDR1 is SGHNT and CDR2 is YENEEA in the germline V gene. The CDR3 here is CASSSGGLAGDTQYF. The CDR3 coding sequence is TGTGCCAGCAGCTCTGGGGGACTAGCGGGAGATACGCAGTATTTT.

This clone appeared once. This chain joins TRBV5-1 and TRBJ2-7, with 14 bases matching TRBD2. Losses at the gene ends were 5 bases for V and 9 bases for J; bases not matched to a gene: 13. The CDR3 is made up of 16 amino acids. From germline, CDR1 is SGHRS and CDR2 YFSETQ. This CDR3 reads CASRATVGGLAGVQYF. The CDR3 nucleotides are TGCGCCAGCAGAGCTACCGTGGGGGGACTAGCGGGAGTGCAGTACTTC. The whole variable domain, filled in from reference TRBV5-1 and TRBJ2-7, reads KAGVTQTPRYLIKTRGQQVTLSCSPISGHRSVSWYQQTPGQGLQFLFEYFSETQRNKGNFPGRFSGRQFSNSRSEMNVSTLELGDSALYLCASRATVGGLAGVQYFGPGTRLTVT.

This chain connects TRBV18 to TRBJ1-5; possibly TRBD1 for D (5 bases). Germline lookup yields CDR1 KGHSH and CDR2 LQKENI. The ends were cut back, 1 base at V and 3 bases at J, with 10 bases in the middle. The CDR3 is made up of 15 amino acids. CDR3 nucleotides: TGTGCCAGCTCACCACGACAGCAGCTCAATCAGCCCCAGCATTTT. This gives the protein CASSPRQQLNQPQHF.

The chain employs TRBV9 and TRBJ2-7, with 7 bases lining up with TRBD2. CDR1 and CDR2 from the germline V gene are SGDLS and YYNGEE. This CDR3 has 14 amino acids. V lost 0 bases to trimming and J lost 6 bases; unmatched junction nucleotides: 6. The CDR3 bases are TGTGCCAGCAGCGTAGATAGCGGGTTAAGCGAGCAGTACTTC. Translated: CASSVDSGLSEQYF.

The gene calls are TRBV11-2 and TRBJ2-1; a possible D gene is TRBD2 (7 bases). V shed 5 bases and J shed 8 bases, with 19 bases lying between them. CDR1 SGHAT and CDR2 FQNNGV come from the germline V gene. This CDR3 has 15 residues. The CDR3 DNA is TGTGCCAGCAGCCCCAGGGGCGGGAGTGTTGATGAGCAGTTCTTC. Protein sequence: CASSPRGGSVDEQFF.

The chain employs TRBV5-4 and TRBJ2-7; 8 nucleotides line up with TRBD1. The J segment lost 4 bases and the V segment lost 3 bases, leaving 18 bases of the junction unmatched. The CDR3 runs to 18 residues. Germline lookup yields CDR1 SGHNT and CDR2 YYREEE (reference sequence). For the CDR3, the DNA is TGTGCCAGCAGCTCCAGTCGGGGACTTGGACAGGGAATTTACGAGCAGTACTTC. Translating gives CASSSSRGLGQGIYEQYF.

This clone was seen a single time. The chain recombines TRBV12-3 or TRBV12-4 with TRBJ1-3; no clear D gene. V was cut by 3 bases and J by 2 bases, with 5 bases left in between. CDR3 size: 13 residues. Here the CDR3 DNA reads TGTGCCAGCAGTTTTGCGGCTGGAAACACCATATATTTT. This gives the protein CASSFAAGNTIYF.

The gene calls are TRBV3-1 (or the pseudogene TRBV3-2) and TRBJ2-1; a weak D match, TRBD2 (5 bases). This CDR3 has 16 residues. Per germline, CDR1 LGHDT and CDR2 YNNKEL (reference sequence). Between the trimmed V and J ends, which lost 1 base and 7 bases, there was a span of 17 bases. The CDR3 coding sequence is TGTGCCAGCAGCCAAGTCGCCGGAGGCTTCATAAATGAGCAGTTCTTC. This sequence encodes CASSQVAGGFINEQFF.

The chain employs TRBV30 and TRBJ2-5; 8 bases agree with TRBD2. Germline CDR1 is GTSNPN and CDR2 is SVGIG (reference sequence). There are 14 residues in the CDR3. With V trimmed by 5 bases and J by 4 bases, 9 bases remained unmatched. The CDR3 region has the DNA TGTGCCTGGGGAGCGGGAGTGCGTCCAGAGACCCAGTACTTC. Translation: CAWGAGVRPETQYF.

The chain employs TRBV27 and TRBJ1-2; 7 bases agree with TRBD1. Germline V gene sequence: CDR1 MNHEY, CDR2 SMNVEV (reference sequence). This CDR3 contains 16 residues. J was trimmed by 3 bases and V by 2 bases; bases with no gene match: 9. The CDR3 spells CASSLNPLGQYYGYTF. The CDR3 coding sequence is TGTGCCAGCAGTTTAAATCCCCTGGGACAGTACTATGGCTACACCTTC.

The table lists this clone with a count of one. V gene TRBV2 combines with J gene TRBJ1-1, with a possible D match to TRBD1 (6 bases). The CDR3 covers 15 residues. V lost 5 bases to trimming and J lost 4 bases, with 17 bases between them. Germline CDR1 SNHLY, CDR2 FYNNEI. CDR3 loop: CASSPPPQGFTEAFF. CDR3 bases: TGTGCCAGCAGTCCACCCCCACAGGGTTTCACTGAAGCTTTCTTT.

The chain has TRBV28 and TRBJ2-3; 7 bases agree with TRBD2. Germline assignment: CDR1 MDHEN and CDR2 SYDVKM. The junction had 14 bases not matched to a gene; V was cut back by 7 bases and J by 4 bases. The CDR3 extends over 16 amino acids. The CDR3 DNA follows: TGTGCCAGCACCGCCTCCTGGGGGGGTCCCGCAGATACGCAGTATTTT. Translated, it gives CASTASWGGPADTQYF.

This clone has more than one count but fewer than ten. The V call is TRBV5-1, the J call TRBJ1-1, with a tentative D call TRBD1 (6 bases). The V gene lost 4 bases and the J gene lost 12 bases, with 16 bases spanning the gap. The CDR3 covers 12 residues. Per germline, CDR1 SGHRS and CDR2 YFSETQ. CDR3 nucleotide sequence: TGCGCCAGCAGCGGAGACAGGATAGAGTCTTTCTTT. Residues: CASSGDRIESFF.

The chain combines TRBV6-2 or TRBV6-3 with TRBJ1-5; D is uncertain. The CDR3 runs 14 residues. Between the trimmed V and J ends, which lost 2 bases and 4 bases, there was a span of 9 bases. CDR1 is MNHEY, CDR2 SVGEGT, per germline. CDR3 sequence reads: CASSYVLENQPQHF. The DNA for the CDR3 is TGTGCCAGCAGTTACGTACTTGAAAATCAGCCCCAGCATTTT.

V gene TRBV7-9 combines with J gene TRBJ1-1; no clear D gene. Germline V gives CDR1 SEHNR, CDR2 FQNEAQ (reference sequence). The CDR3 has 15 amino acids. V was pared by 5 bases and J by 1 base, with 14 bases between. The CDR3 region is CASSPQRNRNTEAFF. Written as DNA, the CDR3 is TGTGCCAGCAGCCCGCAAAGGAACAGGAACACTGAAGCTTTCTTT. Looking up the rest from reference TRBV7-9 and TRBJ1-1 gives the full variable domain: DTGVSQNPRHKITKRGQNVTFRCDPISEHNRLYWYRQTLGQGPEFLTYFQNEAQLEKSRLLSDRFSAERPKGSFSTLEIQRTEQGDSAMYLCASSPQRNRNTEAFFGQGTRLTVV.

The rearrangement uses TRBV27 and TRBJ1-5; D gene uncertain. V lost 2 bases, J lost 5 bases, and 10 bases lay in between. CDR1 is MNHEY and CDR2 is SMNVEV in the germline V gene (reference sequence). CDR3 length: 14 residues. CDR3: CASSLHGDYQPQHF. DNA for the CDR3: TGTGCCAGCAGTTTACACGGAGACTATCAGCCCCAGCATTTT.

The CDR3 nucleotides are TGTGCCACCAGAACTCTAGCGGGTGGCATGGACAATGAGCAGTTCTTC. Amino acid sequence: CATRTLAGGMDNEQFF. The gene calls are TRBV15 and TRBJ2-1; 8 bases are a match to TRBD2. Germline CDR1 is LNHNV and CDR2 is YYDKDF (reference sequence). CDR3 length: 16 amino acids. V shed 6 bases and J 5 bases; nucleotides not matched to a gene: 12.

The gene calls are TRBV28 and TRBJ2-1; D gene unclear. Germline V gene data show CDR1 as MDHEN and CDR2 as SYDVKM. This CDR3 is 12 amino acids long. The V gene lost 5 bases and the J gene lost 7 bases, with 9 bases spanning the gap. The chain's CDR3 is CASSPSRNEQFF. CDR3 in DNA: TGTGCCAGCAGTCCCTCTCGTAATGAGCAGTTCTTC.

The chain has TRBV4-1 and TRBJ1-2, with D possibly being TRBD1 (5 bases). The ends were cut back, 0 bases at V and 8 bases at J, with 10 bases in the middle. The CDR3 contains 13 residues. CDR1 is MGHRA, CDR2 YSYEKL, per germline. The CDR3 nucleotides are TGCGCCAGCAGCCAAGACCCAGGGTTAGGCTACACCTTC. This codes for CASSQDPGLGYTF.

The chain has TRBV27 and TRBJ2-2; TRBD1 agrees at 8 bases. The CDR3 has 20 amino acids. Looked up from germline, CDR1 is MNHEY and CDR2 is SMNVEV (reference sequence). V gave up 5 bases and J gave up 4 bases; unmatched junction bases: 21. The DNA of the CDR3 is TGTGCCAGCAGTCTAGGCCCCGGGACAGGTTCCTTCCGCGGCACCGGGGAGCTGTTTTTT. Translating it yields CASSLGPGTGSFRGTGELFF.

As DNA, the CDR3 is TGTGCCAGCAGCCAAGTAGTCCTTCAAGCAACTAATGAAAAACTGTTTTTT. Amino acid sequence: CASSQVVLQATNEKLFF. V usage is TRBV3-1 (or the pseudogene TRBV3-2) and J usage is TRBJ1-4; D is uncertain. The CDR3 is made up of 17 amino acids. V was clipped by 1 base and J by 0 bases, with 12 bases between them. In germline, CDR1 is LGHDT, CDR2 YNNKEL (reference sequence).

The table lists this clone with a few counts. Other DNA sequences of this sample code for an identical CDR3. The chain links TRBV5-1 to TRBJ2-3, with 9 positions matching TRBD2. The CDR3 consists of 16 residues. The germline V gene has CDR1 SGHRS and CDR2 YFSETQ. V trimming: 0 bases; J trimming: 0 bases; junction bases outside the gene matches: 2. This chain's CDR3 is CASSLGTSVSTDTQYF. CDR3 sequence (DNA): TGCGCCAGCAGCTTGGGGACTAGCGTCAGCACAGATACGCAGTATTTT.

The chain uses TRBV5-4 and TRBJ2-7; 8 bases are shared with TRBD1. Germline CDR1 reads SGHNT; CDR2 reads YYREEE (reference sequence). CDR3 length equals 15 residues. The V segment lost 4 bases and the J segment 6 bases; nucleotides outside the gene matches: 12. The CDR3 coding sequence is TGTGCCAGCAGCGCACCCCAGGGGGCGTTTAGCGAGCAGTACTTC. This gives the protein CASSAPQGAFSEQYF.

The chain recombines TRBV5-5 with TRBJ2-3, with 7 bases matching TRBD1. Germline V gene lookup returns CDR1 SGHKS and CDR2 YYEKEE (reference sequence). The CDR3 covers 15 residues. With V trimmed by 3 bases and J by 0 bases, 4 bases remained unmatched. DNA for the CDR3: TGTGCCAGCAGCTCCGGGACAGTCAGCACAGATACGCAGTATTTT. It translates to CASSSGTVSTDTQYF.

This chain joins TRBV2 and TRBJ1-1, with 9 bases identical to TRBD1. From germline, CDR1 is SNHLY and CDR2 FYNNEI. CDR3 size: 15 residues. Trimming took 2 bases from V and 5 from J; bases not matched to a gene: 6. The DNA for the CDR3 is TGTGCCAGCAGTGAATCCTTCGGGACAGGGACTGAAGCTTTCTTT. Its protein product is CASSESFGTGTEAFF. The whole variable domain, filled in from reference TRBV2 and TRBJ1-1, reads EPEVTQTPSHQVTQMGQEVILRCVPISNHLYFYWYRQILGQKVEFLVSFYNNEISEKSEIFDDQFSVERPDGSNFTLKIRSTKLEDSAMYFCASSESFGTGTEAFFGQGTRLTVV.

V and J are TRBV7-2 and TRBJ1-2; D is possibly TRBD1 (6 bases). Between the trimmed V and J ends, which lost 4 bases and 1 base, there was a span of 10 bases. The germline CDR1 and CDR2 sequences are SGHTA and FQGNSA. This CDR3 contains 14 residues. CDR3 residues: CASSSTQGNYGYTF. CDR3 sequence (DNA): TGTGCCAGCAGCTCAACACAGGGTAACTATGGCTACACCTTC.

The gene calls are TRBV19 and TRBJ1-1; D perhaps matches TRBD1 (5 bases). The CDR3 contains 13 residues. From germline, CDR1 is LNHDA and CDR2 SQIVND (reference sequence). The V end lost 7 bases, the J end lost 4 bases, and 13 bases lay between the germline ends. CDR3 DNA sequence: TGTGCCAGTAATCACAGGCGTGGCACTGAAGCTTTCTTT. Its translation is CASNHRRGTEAFF.

This clone was observed once. A junction boundary mismatches the germline segment, possibly from a read error. The chain couples TRBV7-7 to TRBJ2-1, with D maybe TRBD2 (5 bases). Germline CDR1 SSHAT, CDR2 FNYEAQ (reference sequence). The CDR3 length is 16 residues. The CDR3 DNA reads TGTGCTAGCAGCCACATAACTAGTTTTCGGGGCAATGAGCAGTTCTTC. Protein: CASSHITSFRGNEQFF.

This chain connects TRBV19 to TRBJ2-5; a possible D gene is TRBD2 (6 bases). The CDR3 runs 14 residues. In germline, CDR1 is LNHDA, CDR2 SQIVND (reference sequence). V was pared by 7 bases and J by 5 bases, with 17 bases between. The CDR3 DNA is TGTGCCAGTAACTCGCGGGGCGGCTGGGAGACCCAGTACTTC. As protein: CASNSRGGWETQYF. The whole variable domain, remainder taken from reference TRBV19 and TRBJ2-5, is DGGITQSPKYLFRKEGQNVTLSCEQNLNHDAMYWYRQDPGQGLRLIYYSQIVNDFQKGDIAEGYSVSREKKESFPLTVTSAQKNPTAFYLCASNSRGGWETQYFGPGTRLLVL.